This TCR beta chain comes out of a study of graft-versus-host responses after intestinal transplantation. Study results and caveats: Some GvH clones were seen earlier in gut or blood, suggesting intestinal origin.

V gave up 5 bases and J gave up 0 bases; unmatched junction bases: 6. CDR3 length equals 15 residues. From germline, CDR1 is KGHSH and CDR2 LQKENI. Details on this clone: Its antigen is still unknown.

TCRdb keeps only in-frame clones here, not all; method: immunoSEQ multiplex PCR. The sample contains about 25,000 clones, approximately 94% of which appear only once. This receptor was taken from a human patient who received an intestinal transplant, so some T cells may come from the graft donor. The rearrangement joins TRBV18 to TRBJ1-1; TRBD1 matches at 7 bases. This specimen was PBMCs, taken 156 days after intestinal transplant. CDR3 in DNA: TGTGCCAGCTCAGGGGACAGTCTCATGAACACTGAAGCTTTCTTT. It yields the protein CASSGDSLMNTEAFF. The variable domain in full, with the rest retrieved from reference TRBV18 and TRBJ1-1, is NAGVMQNPRHLVRRRGQEARLRCSPMKGHSHVYWYRQLPEEGLKFMVYLQKENIIDESGMPKERFSAEFPKEGPSILRIQQVVRGDSAAYFCASSGDSLMNTEAFFGQGTRLTVV.